These T cell receptor beta chains were read from a single sample in a study of shared clonotypes between healthy human individuals. This table comes from immunoSEQ multiplex PCR, and its TCRdb copy is limited to in-frame clones, with some not included. The sample has around 2,000,000 clones; 90% to 95% are singletons. Specimen: naive CD4+ T cells sorted from blood. The origin of the receptors is a man in his late teens or twenties in good health. Each CDR3 is given with its conserved first and last residue. The D gene is left open where the match is weak. Clone size is given for some rows only: seen once, a few or many times, or a class if the clone is expanded.

d_call: TRBD1; j_call: TRBJ1-2; v_call: TRBV5-4; clone_size: -; cdr3_nt: TGTGCCAGCAGCTTGGGAGGGACAGGGGGCTTCAAAGCAAACTATGGCTACACCTTC; cdr3_aa: CASSLGGTGGFKANYGYTF
d_call: TRBD2; j_call: TRBJ2-1; v_call: TRBV5-1; clone_size: -; cdr3_nt: TGCGCCAGCAGCTTACCGGCGGGAGATTACAATGAGCAGTTCTTC; cdr3_aa: CASSLPAGDYNEQFF
d_call: -; j_call: TRBJ1-4; v_call: TRBV6-6; clone_size: -; cdr3_nt: TGTGCCAGCAGTTCCCTTTTTGAAAAACTGTTTTTT; cdr3_aa: CASSSLFEKLFF
d_call: -; j_call: TRBJ2-7; v_call: TRBV30; clone_size: -; cdr3_nt: TGTGCCTGGAGTGACCGCCCAGGACGGGGTTCCTACGAGCAGTACTTC; cdr3_aa: CAWSDRPGRGSYEQYF
d_call: -; j_call: TRBJ2-5; v_call: TRBV9; clone_size: -; cdr3_nt: TGTGCCAGCAGCGTAGGAGGCAGGGAAGAGACCCAGTACTTC; cdr3_aa: CASSVGGREETQYF
d_call: -; j_call: TRBJ1-6; v_call: TRBV28; clone_size: -; cdr3_nt: TGTGCCAGCAGTTTATCTTGGGGGCATAATTCACCCCTCCACTTT; cdr3_aa: CASSLSWGHNSPLHF
d_call: -; j_call: TRBJ2-1; v_call: TRBV4-3; clone_size: -; cdr3_nt: TGCGCCAGCAGCCAAGAAGGGGGGAGGTTATACAATGAGCAGTTCTTC; cdr3_aa: CASSQEGGRLYNEQFF
d_call: TRBD1; j_call: TRBJ2-7; v_call: TRBV9; clone_size: once; cdr3_nt: TGTGCCAGCAGCACCCGAGGGACAGAATACGAGCAGTACTTC; cdr3_aa: CASSTRGTEYEQYF
d_call: -; j_call: TRBJ2-2; v_call: TRBV6-5; clone_size: once; cdr3_nt: TGTGCCAGTAGCAGGGGGGCGGGCACCGGGGAGCTGTTTTTT; cdr3_aa: CASSRGAGTGELFF
d_call: TRBD1; j_call: TRBJ2-5; v_call: TRBV5-4; clone_size: -; cdr3_nt: TGTGCCAGCAGCTCAGGACAGGGTCCCCAAGAGACCCAGTACTTC; cdr3_aa: CASSSGQGPQETQYF
d_call: TRBD1; j_call: TRBJ2-1; v_call: TRBV6-6; clone_size: -; cdr3_nt: TGTGCCAGCAGTTACGACAGGGCGTCCTACAATGAGCAGTTCTTC; cdr3_aa: CASSYDRASYNEQFF
d_call: -; j_call: TRBJ2-4; v_call: TRBV6-6; clone_size: -; cdr3_nt: TGTGCCAGCCTCCCCGGCGGGTCGATTGGAAACATTCAGTACTTC; cdr3_aa: CASLPGGSIGNIQYF
d_call: -; j_call: TRBJ1-2; v_call: TRBV11-2; clone_size: -; cdr3_nt: TGTGCCGGCAGCCCTGACAGGTTCTTGGGCTACACCTTC; cdr3_aa: CAGSPDRFLGYTF
d_call: -; j_call: TRBJ2-3; v_call: TRBV6-6; clone_size: -; cdr3_nt: TGTGCCAGCAGCCCGTTTGGCCACGAGGATACGCAGTATTTT; cdr3_aa: CASSPFGHEDTQYF
d_call: -; j_call: TRBJ1-1; v_call: TRBV6-6; clone_size: -; cdr3_nt: TGTGCCAGCATTCGGGACACAAACACTGAAGCTTTCTTT; cdr3_aa: CASIRDTNTEAFF
d_call: -; j_call: TRBJ1-6; v_call: TRBV6-1; clone_size: -; cdr3_nt: TGTGCCAGCAGTGACCGCTCGGGGGTTCTTAATTCACCCCTCCACTTT; cdr3_aa: CASSDRSGVLNSPLHF
d_call: -; j_call: TRBJ2-7; v_call: TRBV20-1; clone_size: -; cdr3_nt: TGCAGTGCTAGAGTCAGGGACGAGCAGTACTTC; cdr3_aa: CSARVRDEQYF
d_call: -; j_call: TRBJ2-5; v_call: TRBV10-1; clone_size: -; cdr3_nt: TGCGCCAGCAGTGAAGGCAGCCCCCCGCGGGAGACCCAGTACTTC; cdr3_aa: CASSEGSPPRETQYF
d_call: TRBD1; j_call: TRBJ2-4; v_call: TRBV4-1; clone_size: -; cdr3_nt: TGCGCCAGCAGCCAACAGGGGGCCAGTGGGGAGTTAGCCAAAAACATTCAGTACTTC; cdr3_aa: CASSQQGASGELAKNIQYF
d_call: TRBD2; j_call: TRBJ2-3; v_call: TRBV28; clone_size: few; cdr3_nt: TGTGCCAGCAGTACCCCATTTGGGCTAGCGGGCACAGATACGCAGTATTTT; cdr3_aa: CASSTPFGLAGTDTQYF
d_call: TRBD2; j_call: TRBJ2-3; v_call: TRBV10-3; clone_size: -; cdr3_nt: TGTGCCTCCCGTAAAGCGGGAGGGACAGATACGCAGTATTTT; cdr3_aa: CASRKAGGTDTQYF
d_call: -; j_call: TRBJ2-7; v_call: TRBV9; clone_size: -; cdr3_nt: TGTGCCAGCAGCGTAAGAGGGACGGCCTCCTACGAGCAGTACTTC; cdr3_aa: CASSVRGTASYEQYF
d_call: -; j_call: TRBJ1-3; v_call: TRBV6-5; clone_size: -; cdr3_nt: TGTGCCAGCAGAACCCCAGGGGCTGGAAACACCATATATTTT; cdr3_aa: CASRTPGAGNTIYF
d_call: -; j_call: TRBJ1-5; v_call: TRBV6-5; clone_size: -; cdr3_nt: TGTGCCAGCAGCCTTAACTATGGGGAACAGCCCCAGCATTTT; cdr3_aa: CASSLNYGEQPQHF
d_call: -; j_call: TRBJ2-5; v_call: TRBV2; clone_size: -; cdr3_nt: TGTGCCAGCGAATACCAAGAGACCCAGTACTTC; cdr3_aa: CASEYQETQYF
d_call: -; j_call: TRBJ1-2; v_call: TRBV5-1; clone_size: -; cdr3_nt: TGCGCCAGCAGCTCAGACAGGTCTGGCTACACCTTC; cdr3_aa: CASSSDRSGYTF
d_call: -; j_call: TRBJ1-4; v_call: TRBV5-7; clone_size: -; cdr3_nt: TGTGCCAGCAGCTTGCGAAGCGAAGATACAATGAATGAAAAACTGTTTTTT; cdr3_aa: CASSLRSEDTMNEKLFF
d_call: -; j_call: TRBJ2-6; v_call: TRBV30; clone_size: -; cdr3_nt: TGTGCCTGGACTGTTCAAAACTCTGGGGCCAACGTCCTGACTTTC; cdr3_aa: CAWTVQNSGANVLTF
d_call: TRBD1; j_call: TRBJ2-7; v_call: TRBV7-8; clone_size: -; cdr3_nt: TGTGCCAGCAGCAAAGACAGGGATTTCTCCTACGAGCAGTACTTC; cdr3_aa: CASSKDRDFSYEQYF
d_call: -; j_call: TRBJ1-1; v_call: TRBV25-1; clone_size: -; cdr3_nt: TGTGCCAGCAGTGAAGGACAGCTGAACACTGAAGCTTTCTTT; cdr3_aa: CASSEGQLNTEAFF
d_call: TRBD1; j_call: TRBJ2-1; v_call: TRBV7-2; clone_size: -; cdr3_nt: TGTGCCAGCAGCCTAGACAGGGGCCACTACAATGAGCAGTTCTTC; cdr3_aa: CASSLDRGHYNEQFF
d_call: TRBD1; j_call: TRBJ1-1; v_call: TRBV5-1; clone_size: -; cdr3_nt: TGCGCCAGCAGGATGACAGGGGACACTGAAGCTTTCTTT; cdr3_aa: CASRMTGDTEAFF
d_call: -; j_call: TRBJ1-3; v_call: TRBV29-1; clone_size: -; cdr3_nt: TGCAGCGTCATGGCTGGAAACACCATATATTTT; cdr3_aa: CSVMAGNTIYF
d_call: -; j_call: TRBJ1-1; v_call: TRBV5-4; clone_size: -; cdr3_nt: TGTGCCAGCAGCGTTGTGGGACAGAACACTGAAGCTTTCTTT; cdr3_aa: CASSVVGQNTEAFF
d_call: TRBD1; j_call: TRBJ1-2; v_call: TRBV30; clone_size: -; cdr3_nt: TGTGCCTGGAGTGTACTGAGACAGGGGCTCCCCTTAGCTAACTATGGCTACACCTTC; cdr3_aa: CAWSVLRQGLPLANYGYTF
d_call: -; j_call: TRBJ1-2; v_call: TRBV7-9; clone_size: -; cdr3_nt: TGTGCCAGCAGCTTAGGACACTCGGGCTATGGCTACACCTTC; cdr3_aa: CASSLGHSGYGYTF
d_call: -; j_call: TRBJ2-5; v_call: TRBV12-5; clone_size: once; cdr3_nt: TGTGCTAGTGGGCAGTTCCAAGAGACCCAGTACTTC; cdr3_aa: CASGQFQETQYF
d_call: -; j_call: TRBJ1-3; v_call: TRBV30; clone_size: -; cdr3_nt: TGTGCCTGGAGTGCTGACACTGCTGGAAACACCATATATTTT; cdr3_aa: CAWSADTAGNTIYF
d_call: TRBD1; j_call: TRBJ1-2; v_call: TRBV6-5; clone_size: -; cdr3_nt: TGTGCCAGCAGTTACTCGACACCGGGACAGCACTATGGCTACACCTTC; cdr3_aa: CASSYSTPGQHYGYTF
d_call: TRBD2; j_call: TRBJ2-7; v_call: TRBV5-1; clone_size: -; cdr3_nt: TGCGCCAGCAGCCAGGGACTAGCGGGAGTCTCCTACGAGCAGTACTTC; cdr3_aa: CASSQGLAGVSYEQYF
d_call: -; j_call: TRBJ1-4; v_call: TRBV4-1; clone_size: -; cdr3_nt: TGCGCCAGCAGCCAAGTAAATGGTGAAAAACTGTTTTTT; cdr3_aa: CASSQVNGEKLFF